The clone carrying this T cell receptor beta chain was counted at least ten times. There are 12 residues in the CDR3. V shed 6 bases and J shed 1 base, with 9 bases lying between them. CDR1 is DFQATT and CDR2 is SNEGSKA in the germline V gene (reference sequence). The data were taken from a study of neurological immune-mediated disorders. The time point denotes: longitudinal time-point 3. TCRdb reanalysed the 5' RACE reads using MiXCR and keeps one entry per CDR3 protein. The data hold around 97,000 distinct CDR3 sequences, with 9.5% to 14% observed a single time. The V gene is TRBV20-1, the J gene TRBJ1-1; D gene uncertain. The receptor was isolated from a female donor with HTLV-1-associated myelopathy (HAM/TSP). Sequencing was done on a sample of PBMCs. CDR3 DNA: TGCAGTGCGCCAGTCAGGAACACTGAAGCTTTCTTT. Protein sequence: CSAPVRNTEAFF.